This T cell receptor (beta chain) was recorded in a study of blood T cell repertoires in COVID-19. The germline V gene encodes CDR1 MNHNS and CDR2 SASEGT. This CDR3 is built from 16 residues. The V end lost 2 bases, the J end lost 3 bases, and 16 bases lay between the germline ends. The table came from immunoSEQ multiplex PCR; TCRdb's copy has only in-frame clones and leaves some out. The sample yields fewer than 250,000 clones, roughly 84% seen once. The sequenced material came from PBMCs or T cells enriched from blood (not recorded which). The gene calls are TRBV6-1 and TRBJ1-2; tentatively, D is TRBD1 (6 bases). This clonotype was sampled from a man aged 30-40 years in a cohort exposed to, infected with or recovered from COVID-19 (not recorded which). DNA of the CDR3: TGTGCCAGCAGTGAATTCTCACCGGGACAACACTATGGCTACACCTTC. It yields the protein CASSEFSPGQHYGYTF.